These 19 T cell receptor beta chains originate from one sample sequenced in a study of T cell changes during pregnancy in multiple sclerosis. Sequencing was performed with immunoSEQ multiplex PCR; in TCRdb, only in-frame clones are kept and a portion is missing. Of 55,000 to 70,000 clones detected, roughly nine tenths appear once; the ten largest clones hold 2% to 3%. Here the sequenced sample was peripheral blood, taken in the first trimester of pregnancy. These receptors all stem from a female donor with multiple sclerosis, enrolled in a pregnancy study.

The chain employs TRBV9 and TRBJ2-2; tentative D call: TRBD1 (6 bases). Germline V CDR1 and CDR2: SGDLS, YYNGEE. Trimming stripped 1 base from V and 1 base from J, with 11 bases between. The CDR3 totals 16 residues. CDR3 sequence (DNA): TGTGCCAGCAGCGTAAATGGGGGCAAGAACACCGGGGAGCTGTTTTTT. It encodes CASSVNGGKNTGELFF.

This clone showed up just a few times. The same CDR3 is also encoded by other DNA sequences in this sample. The V gene is TRBV19, the J gene TRBJ2-1; 15 bases agree with TRBD2. V lost 5 bases to trimming and J lost 0 bases; unmatched junction nucleotides: 5. In germline, CDR1 is LNHDA, CDR2 SQIVND (reference sequence). The CDR3 runs to 18 residues. The CDR3 reads CASSLGLAGGSSYNEQFF. DNA for the CDR3: TGTGCCAGTAGTTTGGGACTAGCGGGAGGCAGCTCCTACAATGAGCAGTTCTTC. Using reference TRBV19 and TRBJ2-1 for the parts outside the CDR3, the full variable domain is DGGITQSPKYLFRKEGQNVTLSCEQNLNHDAMYWYRQDPGQGLRLIYYSQIVNDFQKGDIAEGYSVSREKKESFPLTVTSAQKNPTAFYLCASSLGLAGGSSYNEQFFGPGTRLTVL.

The V gene is TRBV7-9, the J gene TRBJ2-1, with 10 bases that match TRBD1. This CDR3 comprises 14 residues. J was trimmed by 9 bases and V by 1 base; bases with no gene match: 3. The germline CDR1 and CDR2 sequences are SEHNR and FQNEAQ (reference sequence). The CDR3 spells CASSLGQGASEQFF. The CDR3 nucleotides read TGTGCCAGCAGCTTAGGACAGGGGGCTTCTGAGCAGTTCTTC. Filled out from reference TRBV7-9 and TRBJ2-1, the complete variable domain reads DTGVSQNPRHKITKRGQNVTFRCDPISEHNRLYWYRQTLGQGPEFLTYFQNEAQLEKSRLLSDRFSAERPKGSFSTLEIQRTEQGDSAMYLCASSLGQGASEQFFGPGTRLTVL.

J is TRBJ2-7 and V is TRBV14, with 9 bases fitting TRBD1. The CDR3 consists of 17 residues. V lost 0 bases and J lost 6; bases outside the gene matches: 12. Germline loops: CDR1 SGHDN, CDR2 FVKESK. The CDR3 DNA follows: TGTGCCAGCAGCCAAGAAGGGTCGACAGGGGGAAGGCGCGAGCAGTACTTC. It translates to CASSQEGSTGGRREQYF.

V and J are TRBV30 and TRBJ1-1, with D possibly being TRBD1 (5 bases). V gave up 2 bases and J gave up 0 bases, with 7 bases separating them. CDR3 size: 13 residues. Germline CDR1 is GTSNPN and CDR2 is SVGIG (reference sequence). The CDR3 region has the DNA TGTGCCTGGAGTTCAGGGCTGAACACTGAAGCTTTCTTT. This translates into CAWSSGLNTEAFF.

This clone was observed a single time. This chain joins TRBV6-5 and TRBJ1-2; the D gene is possibly TRBD1 (5 bases). The V gene's germline CDR1 is MNHEY and CDR2 SVGAGI. V lost 2 bases and J lost 4, with 17 bases in between. The CDR3 covers 16 residues. The CDR3 here is CASSYGRADLGYGYTF. In nucleotides, the CDR3 is TGTGCCAGCAGTTACGGCAGGGCGGATTTGGGCTATGGCTACACCTTC.

CDR3 protein: CASSLFRQGVGELFF. DNA for the CDR3: TGTGCCAGCAGTTTATTTCGGCAGGGGGTCGGGGAGCTGTTTTTT. The chain combines TRBV27 with TRBJ2-2, with 7 bases identical to TRBD1. CDR1 MNHEY and CDR2 SMNVEV come from the germline V gene (reference sequence). The ends lost 1 base at V and 7 bases at J; junction bases unmatched: 6. CDR3 length: 15 amino acids.

This rearrangement joins TRBV7-8 to TRBJ2-5; D uncertain. This CDR3 has 16 residues. CDR1 SGHVS and CDR2 FQNEAQ come from the germline V gene. V lost 3 bases, J lost 0 bases, and 14 bases lay in between. The CDR3 DNA sequence: TGTGCCAGCAGCTTCACGGTAGCCTCCAACCAAGAGACCCAGTACTTC. It specifies CASSFTVASNQETQYF.

The rearrangement joins TRBV5-4 to TRBJ2-3; 10 bases align to TRBD1. Germline assignment: CDR1 SGHNT and CDR2 YYREEE (reference sequence). The CDR3 spans 16 residues. The ends lost 3 bases at V and 3 bases at J; junction bases unmatched: 7. In nucleotides, the CDR3 is TGTGCCAGCAGCTCGGCAGGACAGGGGGAGACAGATACGCAGTATTTT. Its translation is CASSSAGQGETDTQYF.

The chain employs TRBV5-1 and TRBJ2-7; D uncertain. Germline CDR1 and CDR2: SGHRS and YFSETQ. There are 12 residues in the CDR3. V gave up 2 bases and J gave up 6 bases, with 9 bases separating them. The CDR3 spells CASSFSLGEQYF. CDR3 bases: TGCGCCAGCAGCTTCAGTCTTGGCGAGCAGTACTTC.

The chain carries TRBV12-5 and TRBJ1-2; tentative D call: TRBD1 (6 bases). This CDR3 comprises 12 residues. V was pared by 6 bases and J by 6 bases, with 11 bases between. The germline V gene has CDR1 LGHNT and CDR2 FRNRAP. The CDR3 coding sequence is TGTGCTAGTGGGACAGGAAGCAATGGCTACACCTTC. This translates into CASGTGSNGYTF.

V is TRBV6-5 and J is TRBJ1-1; D uncertain. Trimming pared 2 bases from V and 1 base from J, leaving 8 bases between. CDR3 length: 14 residues. Germline V gene lookup returns CDR1 MNHEY and CDR2 SVGAGI. CDR3 sequence: CASSYRQRNTEAFF. For the CDR3, the DNA is TGTGCCAGCAGTTACCGGCAGCGGAACACTGAAGCTTTCTTT.

This chain uses TRBV5-1 with TRBJ2-3; 14 nucleotides agree with TRBD2. Trimming cost V 4 bases and J 2 bases; bases outside gene matches: 6. Per germline, CDR1 SGHRS and CDR2 YFSETQ. The CDR3 length is 17 residues. The DNA for the CDR3 is TGCGCCAGCAGCCCCGGACTAGCGGGAGGTCACACAGATACGCAGTATTTT. Its translation: CASSPGLAGGHTDTQYF.

The genes are TRBV6-1 and TRBJ1-1; 8 bases fit TRBD1. Germline V gene lookup returns CDR1 MNHNS and CDR2 SASEGT. The CDR3 totals 15 residues. The V gene end was trimmed by 6 bases and the J gene end by 11 bases; junction bases not matched to a gene: 17. The CDR3 DNA is TGTGCCAGCAGAGAAAGGACAGGGCGAACTACCCAGGCTTTCTTT. Its translation is CASRERTGRTTQAFF.

This sequence joins TRBV25-1 and TRBJ2-3; 9 nucleotides agree with TRBD2. Germline V gene data show CDR1 as MGHDK and CDR2 as SYGVNS. Trimming removed 3 bases from V and 6 bases from J; junction bases left unmatched: 7. This CDR3 has 15 residues. The CDR3 nucleotides read TGTGCCAGCAGTGATTTCGCGGGAGGGCTGGATACGCAGTATTTT. As protein: CASSDFAGGLDTQYF.

The V call is TRBV5-1, the J call TRBJ2-1; D gene unclear. The CDR3 covers 16 residues. V was clipped by 0 bases and J by 10 bases, with 20 bases between them. Germline loops: CDR1 SGHRS, CDR2 YFSETQ. CDR3 DNA: TGCGCCAGCAGCTTGGGTACAGACCAGGCCCTTGGCGAGCAGTTCTTC. Translation: CASSLGTDQALGEQFF.

The chain employs TRBV10-3 and TRBJ2-7; 10 bases are shared with TRBD1. CDR1 and CDR2 (germline): ENHRY, SYGVKD. V shed 8 bases and J 9 bases; nucleotides not matched to a gene: 1. The CDR3 sequence is 10 residues long. The CDR3 spells CAIGQGGQYF. The CDR3 DNA is TGTGCCATCGGACAGGGGGGGCAGTACTTC.

The gene calls are TRBV5-6 and TRBJ2-7, with a tentative D call TRBD2 (6 bases). V lost 4 bases and J lost 0, with 17 bases in between. This CDR3 is built from 16 residues. CDR1 is SGHDT, CDR2 YYEEEE, per germline. CDR3 sequence: CASSRAEGTRSYEQYF. The DNA of the CDR3 is TGTGCCAGCAGCCGCGCGGAGGGGACCCGCTCCTACGAGCAGTACTTC.

This clone was detected only once. This chain links TRBV29-1 with TRBJ1-1, with D hard to call. Germline lookup yields CDR1 SQVTM and CDR2 ANQGSEA. The germline V and J ends were trimmed by 3 bases and 0 bases, with 11 bases remaining between them. The CDR3 has 14 residues. In DNA form, the CDR3 reads TGCAGCGTTGAGGTCACAAATATGAACACTGAAGCTTTCTTT. Translation: CSVEVTNMNTEAFF.